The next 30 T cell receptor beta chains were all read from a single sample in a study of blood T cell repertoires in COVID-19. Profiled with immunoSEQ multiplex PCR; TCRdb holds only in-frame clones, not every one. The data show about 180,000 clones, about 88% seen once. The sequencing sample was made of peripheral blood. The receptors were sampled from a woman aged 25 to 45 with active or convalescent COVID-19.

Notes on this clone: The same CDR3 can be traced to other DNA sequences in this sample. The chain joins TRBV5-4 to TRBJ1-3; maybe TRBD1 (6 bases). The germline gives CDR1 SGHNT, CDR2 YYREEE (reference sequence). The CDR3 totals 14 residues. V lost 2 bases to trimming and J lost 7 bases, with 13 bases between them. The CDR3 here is CASSLQGPGNTIYF. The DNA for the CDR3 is TGTGCCAGCAGCTTACAGGGACCAGGGAACACCATATATTTT.

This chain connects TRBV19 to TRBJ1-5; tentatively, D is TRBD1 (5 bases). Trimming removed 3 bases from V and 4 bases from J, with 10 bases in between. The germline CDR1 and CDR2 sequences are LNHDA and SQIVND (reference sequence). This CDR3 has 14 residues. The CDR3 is CASSIRDRNQPQHF. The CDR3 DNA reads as TGTGCCAGTAGTATCAGGGATAGGAATCAGCCCCAGCATTTT.

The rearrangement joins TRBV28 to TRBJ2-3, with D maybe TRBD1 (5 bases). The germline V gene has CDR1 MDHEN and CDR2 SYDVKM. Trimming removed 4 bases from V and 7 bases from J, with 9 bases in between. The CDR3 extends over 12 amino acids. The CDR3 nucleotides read TGTGCCAGCAGTTGGGGCACGCATACGCAGTATTTT. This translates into CASSWGTHTQYF.

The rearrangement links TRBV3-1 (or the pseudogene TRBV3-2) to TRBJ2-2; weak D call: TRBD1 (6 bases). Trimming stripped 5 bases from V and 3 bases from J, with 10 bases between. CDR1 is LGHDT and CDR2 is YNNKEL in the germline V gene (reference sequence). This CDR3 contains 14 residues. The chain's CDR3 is CASSDTGYTGELFF. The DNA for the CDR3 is TGTGCCAGCAGCGATACAGGGTACACCGGGGAGCTGTTTTTT.

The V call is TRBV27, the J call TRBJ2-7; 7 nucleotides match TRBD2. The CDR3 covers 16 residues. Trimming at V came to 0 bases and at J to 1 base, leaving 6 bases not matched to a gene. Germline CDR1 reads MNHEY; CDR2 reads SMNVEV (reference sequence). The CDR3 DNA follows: TGTGCCAGCAGTTTATCGGGCCTAGCGGTTTCCTACGAGCAGTACTTC. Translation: CASSLSGLAVSYEQYF.

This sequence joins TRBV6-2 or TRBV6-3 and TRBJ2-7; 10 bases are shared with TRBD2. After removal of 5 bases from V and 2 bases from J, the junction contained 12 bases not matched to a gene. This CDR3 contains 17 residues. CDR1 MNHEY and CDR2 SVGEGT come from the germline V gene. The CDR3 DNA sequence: TGTGCCAGCAGTCCATGGATTTCTAGCGGGGGTGCCTACGAGCAGTACTTC. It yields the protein CASSPWISSGGAYEQYF.

For the CDR3, the DNA is TGTGCCAGCAGCCACGCCTGGGACAGTTTCACAGATACGCAGTATTTT. Translated: CASSHAWDSFTDTQYF. The rearrangement joins TRBV28 to TRBJ2-3, with 7 positions matching TRBD1. Per germline, CDR1 MDHEN and CDR2 SYDVKM. The ends lost 6 bases at V and 2 bases at J; junction bases unmatched: 11. The CDR3 is 16 residues long.

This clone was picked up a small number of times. The CDR3 region has the DNA TGTGCCAGTAGTAGGGGGGGGGACCTCACAGATACGCAGTATTTT. Protein sequence: CASSRGGDLTDTQYF. The genes are TRBV19 and TRBJ2-3; 7 nucleotides line up with TRBD2. V gave up 4 bases and J gave up 2 bases; unmatched junction bases: 6. This CDR3 spans 15 amino acids. Germline CDR1 reads LNHDA; CDR2 reads SQIVND (reference sequence).

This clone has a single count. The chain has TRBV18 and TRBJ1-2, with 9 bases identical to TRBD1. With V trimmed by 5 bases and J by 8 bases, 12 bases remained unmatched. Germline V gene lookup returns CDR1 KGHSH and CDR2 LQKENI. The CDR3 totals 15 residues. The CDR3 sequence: CASSTPGQGAGGYTF. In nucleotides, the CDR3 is TGTGCCAGCTCAACCCCGGGACAGGGAGCTGGAGGCTACACCTTC.

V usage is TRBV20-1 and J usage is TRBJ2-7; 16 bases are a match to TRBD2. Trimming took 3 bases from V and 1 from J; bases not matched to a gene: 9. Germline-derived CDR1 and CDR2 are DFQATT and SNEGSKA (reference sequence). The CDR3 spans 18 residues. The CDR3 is CSASDPGTSGGVSYEQYF. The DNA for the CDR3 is TGCAGTGCTAGTGACCCCGGGACTAGCGGGGGGGTTTCCTACGAGCAGTACTTC.

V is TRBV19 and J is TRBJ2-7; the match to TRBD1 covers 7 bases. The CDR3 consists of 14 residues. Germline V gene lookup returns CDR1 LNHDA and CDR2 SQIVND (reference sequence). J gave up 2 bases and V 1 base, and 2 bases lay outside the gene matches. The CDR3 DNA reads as TGTGCCAGTAGTATAGGGGGGACAGCCTACGAGCAGTACTTC. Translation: CASSIGGTAYEQYF.

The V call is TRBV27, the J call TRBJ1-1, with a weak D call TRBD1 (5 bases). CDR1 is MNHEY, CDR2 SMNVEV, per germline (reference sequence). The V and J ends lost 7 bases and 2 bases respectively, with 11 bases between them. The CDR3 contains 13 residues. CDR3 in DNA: TGTGCCAGCAATTTCCAGGGAAACACTGAAGCTTTCTTT. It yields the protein CASNFQGNTEAFF.

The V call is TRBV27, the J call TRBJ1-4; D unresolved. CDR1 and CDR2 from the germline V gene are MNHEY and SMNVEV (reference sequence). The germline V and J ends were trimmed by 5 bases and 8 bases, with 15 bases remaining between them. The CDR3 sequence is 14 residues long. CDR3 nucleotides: TGTGCCAGCAGTACCCTCTTGAGAGGGGAAAAACTGTTTTTT. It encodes CASSTLLRGEKLFF.

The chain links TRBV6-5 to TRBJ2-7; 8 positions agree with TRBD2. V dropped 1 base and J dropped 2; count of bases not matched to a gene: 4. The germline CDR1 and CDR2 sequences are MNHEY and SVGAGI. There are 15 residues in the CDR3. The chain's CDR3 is CASSYFAGGTYEQYF. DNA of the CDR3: TGTGCCAGCAGTTACTTTGCGGGAGGAACCTACGAGCAGTACTTC.

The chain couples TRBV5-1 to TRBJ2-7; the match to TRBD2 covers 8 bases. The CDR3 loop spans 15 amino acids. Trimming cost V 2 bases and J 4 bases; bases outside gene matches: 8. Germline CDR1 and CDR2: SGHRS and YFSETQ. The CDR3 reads CASSLLSGSSYEQYF. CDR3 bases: TGCGCCAGCAGCTTACTCAGCGGGAGCTCGTACGAGCAGTACTTC.

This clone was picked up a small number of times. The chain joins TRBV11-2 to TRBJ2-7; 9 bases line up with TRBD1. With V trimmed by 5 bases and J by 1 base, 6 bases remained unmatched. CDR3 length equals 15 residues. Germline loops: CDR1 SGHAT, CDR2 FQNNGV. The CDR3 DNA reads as TGTGCCAGCAGCCAGCCGGGACAGGGTTCCTACGAGCAGTACTTC. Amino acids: CASSQPGQGSYEQYF.

CDR3 sequence reads: CASSLHSTTNTEAFF. CDR3 DNA: TGTGCCAGCAGCTTGCATTCGACAACTAACACTGAAGCTTTCTTT. V and J are TRBV7-2 and TRBJ1-1; unclear D gene. The length of the CDR3 is 15 residues. The V and J ends lost 3 bases and 2 bases respectively, with 13 bases between them. Germline CDR1 is SGHTA and CDR2 is FQGNSA.

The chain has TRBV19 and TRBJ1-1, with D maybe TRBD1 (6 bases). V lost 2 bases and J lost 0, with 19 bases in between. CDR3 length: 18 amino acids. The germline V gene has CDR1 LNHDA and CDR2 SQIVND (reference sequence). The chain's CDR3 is CASSIRLWQGRMNTEAFF. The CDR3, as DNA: TGTGCCAGTAGTATAAGATTGTGGCAGGGGCGAATGAACACTGAAGCTTTCTTT.

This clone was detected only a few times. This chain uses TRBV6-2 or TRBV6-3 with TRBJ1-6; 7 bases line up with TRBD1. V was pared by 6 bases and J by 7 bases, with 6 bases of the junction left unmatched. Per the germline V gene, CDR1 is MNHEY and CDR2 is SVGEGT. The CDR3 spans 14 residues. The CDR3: CASSAGTENSPLHF. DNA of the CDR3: TGTGCCAGCAGCGCCGGGACAGAAAATTCACCCCTCCACTTT.

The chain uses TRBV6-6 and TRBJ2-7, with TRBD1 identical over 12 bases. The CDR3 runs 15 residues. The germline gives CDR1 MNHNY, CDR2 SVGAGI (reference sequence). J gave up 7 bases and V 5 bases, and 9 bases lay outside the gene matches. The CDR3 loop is CASSPRDRGRWEQYF. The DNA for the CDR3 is TGTGCCAGCAGTCCCCGGGACAGGGGGCGCTGGGAGCAGTACTTC.

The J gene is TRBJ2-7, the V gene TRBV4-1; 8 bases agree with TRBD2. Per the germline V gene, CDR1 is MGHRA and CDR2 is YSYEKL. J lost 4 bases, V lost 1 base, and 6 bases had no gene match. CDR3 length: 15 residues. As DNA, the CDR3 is TGCGCCAGCAGCCAAGTCCGGCTAGCGGGTTACGAGCAGTACTTC. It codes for CASSQVRLAGYEQYF.

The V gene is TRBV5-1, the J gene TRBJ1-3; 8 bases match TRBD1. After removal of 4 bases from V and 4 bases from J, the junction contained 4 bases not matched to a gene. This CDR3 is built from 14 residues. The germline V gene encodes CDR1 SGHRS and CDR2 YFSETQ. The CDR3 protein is CASSPWTGGNTIYF. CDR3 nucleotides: TGCGCCAGCAGCCCCTGGACAGGGGGAAACACCATATATTTT.

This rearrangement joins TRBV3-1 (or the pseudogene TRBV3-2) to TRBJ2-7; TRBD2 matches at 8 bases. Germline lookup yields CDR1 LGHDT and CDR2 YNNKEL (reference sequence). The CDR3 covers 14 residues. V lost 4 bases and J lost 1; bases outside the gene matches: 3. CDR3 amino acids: CASSRGTSSYEQYF. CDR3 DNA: TGTGCCAGCAGCCGCGGGACTAGTTCCTACGAGCAGTACTTC.

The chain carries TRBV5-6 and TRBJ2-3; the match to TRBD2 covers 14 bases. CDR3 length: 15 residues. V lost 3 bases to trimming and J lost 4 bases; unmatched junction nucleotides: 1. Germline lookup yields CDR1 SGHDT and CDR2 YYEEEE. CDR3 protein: CASSSTSGGADTQYF. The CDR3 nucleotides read TGTGCCAGCAGCTCGACTAGCGGGGGGGCAGATACGCAGTATTTT.

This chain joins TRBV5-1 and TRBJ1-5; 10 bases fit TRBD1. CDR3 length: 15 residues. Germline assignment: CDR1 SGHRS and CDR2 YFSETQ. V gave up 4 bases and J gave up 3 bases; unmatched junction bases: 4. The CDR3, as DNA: TGCGCCAGCAGCGCCGGACAGGGGGACAATCAGCCCCAGCATTTT. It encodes CASSAGQGDNQPQHF.

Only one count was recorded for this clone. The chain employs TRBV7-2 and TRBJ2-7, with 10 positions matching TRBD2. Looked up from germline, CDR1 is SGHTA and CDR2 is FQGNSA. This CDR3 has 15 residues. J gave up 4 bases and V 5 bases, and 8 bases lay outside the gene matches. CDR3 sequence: CASSGASGRGYEQYF. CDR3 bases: TGTGCCAGCAGCGGAGCGAGCGGGAGGGGATACGAGCAGTACTTC. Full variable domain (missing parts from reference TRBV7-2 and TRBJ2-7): GAGVSQSPSNKVTEKGKDVELRCDPISGHTALYWYRQSLGQGLEFLIYFQGNSAPDKSGLPSDRFSAERTGGSVSTLTIQRTQQEDSAVYLCASSGASGRGYEQYFGPGTRLTVT.

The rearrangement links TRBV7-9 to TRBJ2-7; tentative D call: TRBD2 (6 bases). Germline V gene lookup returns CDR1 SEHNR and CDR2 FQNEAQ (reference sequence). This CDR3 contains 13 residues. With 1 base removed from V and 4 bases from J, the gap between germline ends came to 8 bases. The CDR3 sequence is CASSLGGLYEQYF. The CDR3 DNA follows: TGTGCCAGCAGCTTAGGGGGACTTTACGAGCAGTACTTC.

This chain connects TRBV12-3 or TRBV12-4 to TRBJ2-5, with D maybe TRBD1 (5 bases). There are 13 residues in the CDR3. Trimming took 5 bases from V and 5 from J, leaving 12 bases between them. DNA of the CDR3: TGTGCCAGCAGTCCTCGACAGTCCGAGACCCAGTACTTC. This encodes CASSPRQSETQYF.

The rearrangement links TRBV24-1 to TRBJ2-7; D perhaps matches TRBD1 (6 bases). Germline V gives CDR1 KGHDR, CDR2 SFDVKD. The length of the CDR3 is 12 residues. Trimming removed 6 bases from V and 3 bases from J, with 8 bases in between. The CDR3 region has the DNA TGTGCCACCAGTACAGGGAGCTACGAGCAGTACTTC. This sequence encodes CATSTGSYEQYF.

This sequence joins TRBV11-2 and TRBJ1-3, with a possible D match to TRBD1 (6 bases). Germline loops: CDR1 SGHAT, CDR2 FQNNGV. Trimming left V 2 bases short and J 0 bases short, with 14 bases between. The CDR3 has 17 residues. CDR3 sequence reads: CASSLILGAHSGNTIYF. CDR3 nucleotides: TGTGCCAGCAGCTTAATTTTGGGGGCACACTCTGGAAACACCATATATTTT. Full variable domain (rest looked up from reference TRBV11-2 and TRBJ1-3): EAGVAQSPRYKIIEKRQSVAFWCNPISGHATLYWYQQILGQGPKLLIQFQNNGVVDDSQLPKDRFSAERLKGVDSTLKIQPAKLEDSAVYLCASSLILGAHSGNTIYFGEGSWLTVV.